This TCR beta chain stems from a study of T-cell reconstitution after alpha-beta-depleted transplantation in children. Researchers prepared the TCRbeta library using unique molecular identifiers, the study reports. TCRdb processed the PCR reads anew with MiXCR; each CDR3 protein has one entry. In the table there are approximately 430,000 distinct CDR3 sequences, roughly 16% of which are singletons. The germline V gene has CDR1 SGHRS and CDR2 YFSETQ. V lost 4 bases and J lost 2, with 13 bases in between. This CDR3 region has 14 residues. The origin of this receptor is a boy under three years old who had a stem cell transplant for Wiskott-Aldrich syndrome, so the T cells may come from the graft donor. J is TRBJ2-7 and V is TRBV5-1; D is possibly TRBD2 (5 bases). Here the sequenced sample was PBMCs, mostly from graft donor cells, taken 360 days after TCRalphabeta/CD19-depleted stem cell transplant. The CDR3 coding sequence is TGCGCCAGCAGCCTGGAAAGCGGACCCTACGAGCAGTACTTC. Encoded protein: CASSLESGPYEQYF. Drawing the rest from reference TRBV5-1 and TRBJ2-7, the complete variable domain is KAGVTQTPRYLIKTRGQQVTLSCSPISGHRSVSWYQQTPGQGLQFLFEYFSETQRNKGNFPGRFSGRQFSNSRSEMNVSTLELGDSALYLCASSLESGPYEQYFGPGTRLTVT.